This T cell receptor beta chain was retrieved from a study of cytomegalovirus exposure and HLA in healthy donors. The data were produced by immunoSEQ multiplex PCR, yet TCRdb's version contains in-frame clones alone and is incomplete. The sample shows around 140,000 clones, 89% of them seen only once. Looked up from germline, CDR1 is MNHEY and CDR2 is SVGAGI. V lost 0 bases and J lost 4, with 7 bases in between. This CDR3 region has 14 residues. The rearrangement uses TRBV6-5 and TRBJ1-3; possibly TRBD1 for D (6 bases). The clonotype comes from a woman aged 18 to 35 in good health and CMV-seronegative. Sequences were obtained from PBMCs. The CDR3 loop reads CASSYSTGGNTIYF. The CDR3 nucleotides read TGTGCCAGCAGTTACTCTACAGGGGGAAACACCATATATTTT.